One sample yielded the 8 T cell receptor beta chains listed below, sequenced in a study of T cell repertoires in cytomegalovirus infection. Antigens for these TCRs are unknown. Using its own MiXCR run on the reads, TCRdb lists one record per CDR3 protein. The sample contains around 430,000 distinct CDR3 sequences, roughly 46% of which appear only once. Material: cultured PBMCs, obtained from culture after CMV antigen stimulation. These receptors originate from a human donor in good health (CMV status not recorded). Some clones in this sample may be carry-over from other donors' samples.

This clonotype was observed once. The V and J genes are TRBV6-2 or TRBV6-3 and TRBJ2-1; D remains unclear. Trimming pared 5 bases from V and 10 bases from J, leaving 15 bases between. Germline V gene lookup returns CDR1 MNHEY and CDR2 SVGEGT. This CDR3 has 13 amino acids. The CDR3 DNA reads TGTGCCAGCAGTGCCCTCACAGTTGGGGAGCAGTTCTTC. Its protein is CASSALTVGEQFF.

The chain employs TRBV7-8 and TRBJ2-6; 9 bases map to TRBD1. CDR1 and CDR2 (germline): SGHVS, FQNEAQ. The CDR3 is 18 amino acids. The ends lost 2 bases at V and 4 bases at J; junction bases unmatched: 9. The CDR3 nucleotides are TGTGCCAGCAGCTTAAGAGACTGGACAGGGGCCGGGGCCAACGTCCTGACTTTC. Protein sequence: CASSLRDWTGAGANVLTF.

This rearrangement joins TRBV20-1 to TRBJ2-5; D tentatively reads TRBD1 or TRBD2 (6 bases each). Germline V gives CDR1 DFQATT, CDR2 SNEGSKA (reference sequence). The germline V and J ends were trimmed by 0 bases and 1 base, with 9 bases remaining between them. The CDR3 length is 14 residues. CDR3 in DNA: TGCAGTGCTAGAGATGGGGGGCGCCAAGAGACCCAGTACTTC. Translated, it gives CSARDGGRQETQYF.

The chain employs TRBV20-1 and TRBJ2-7; the match to TRBD2 covers 9 bases. Germline CDR1 DFQATT, CDR2 SNEGSKA (reference sequence). Germline trimming cut 3 bases from V and 6 bases from J; bases unmatched to any gene: 6. The CDR3 is 13 amino acids. The CDR3 nucleotides read TGCAGTGCTAGTCGTGCGGGAGGGCCCGAGCAGTACTTC. It translates to CSASRAGGPEQYF.

The chain links TRBV11-2 to TRBJ2-7; a weak D match, TRBD2 (6 bases). This CDR3 region has 14 residues. V was shortened by 3 bases and J by 2 bases, with 11 bases between the two germline ends. CDR1 is SGHAT, CDR2 FQNNGV, per germline. Here the CDR3 DNA reads TGTGCCAGCAGCTTCGAACGCGGGGCCTACGAGCAGTACTTC. This sequence encodes CASSFERGAYEQYF.

This clonotype was detected many times. The gene calls are TRBV7-2 and TRBJ1-2; D unresolved. Germline values: CDR1 SGHTA, CDR2 FQGNSA. Trimming cost V 5 bases and J 8 bases, with 18 bases left between them. CDR3 size: 14 residues. CDR3 loop: CASSRGGLPVGYTF. CDR3 in DNA: TGTGCCAGCAGCCGGGGTGGGCTCCCGGTGGGCTACACCTTC.

The chain couples TRBV20-1 to TRBJ1-5; 7 bases are shared with TRBD1. The V gene's germline CDR1 is DFQATT and CDR2 SNEGSKA (reference sequence). V lost 0 bases, J lost 3 bases, and 5 bases stayed unmatched. The CDR3 covers 15 residues. For the CDR3, the DNA is TGCAGTGCTAGAGAGTCGGGACAGATCAATCAGCCCCAGCATTTT. This codes for CSARESGQINQPQHF.

This clonotype was seen more than once but under ten times. J is TRBJ2-7 and V is TRBV12-3 or TRBV12-4; D uncertain. Trimming left V 4 bases short and J 4 bases short, with 11 bases between. This CDR3 contains 13 residues. CDR3 amino acids: CASSSRVPYEQYF. CDR3 sequence (DNA): TGTGCCAGCAGTTCCCGGGTCCCTTACGAGCAGTACTTC.